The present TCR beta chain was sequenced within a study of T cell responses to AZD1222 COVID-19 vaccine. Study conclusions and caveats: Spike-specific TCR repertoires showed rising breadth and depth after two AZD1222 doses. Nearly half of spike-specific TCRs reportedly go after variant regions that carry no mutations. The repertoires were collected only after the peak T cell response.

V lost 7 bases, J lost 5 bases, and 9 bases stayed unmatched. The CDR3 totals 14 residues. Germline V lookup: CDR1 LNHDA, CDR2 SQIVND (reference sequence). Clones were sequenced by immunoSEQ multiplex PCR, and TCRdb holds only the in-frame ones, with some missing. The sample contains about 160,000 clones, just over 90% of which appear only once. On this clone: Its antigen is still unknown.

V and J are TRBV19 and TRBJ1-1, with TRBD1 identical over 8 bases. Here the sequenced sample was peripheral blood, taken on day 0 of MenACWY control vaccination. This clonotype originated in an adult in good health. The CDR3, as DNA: TGTGCCAGTACCGCAGGGGGCGCGGGGACTGAAGCTTTCTTT. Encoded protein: CASTAGGAGTEAFF. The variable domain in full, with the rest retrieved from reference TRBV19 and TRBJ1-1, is DGGITQSPKYLFRKEGQNVTLSCEQNLNHDAMYWYRQDPGQGLRLIYYSQIVNDFQKGDIAEGYSVSREKKESFPLTVTSAQKNPTAFYLCASTAGGAGTEAFFGQGTRLTVV.